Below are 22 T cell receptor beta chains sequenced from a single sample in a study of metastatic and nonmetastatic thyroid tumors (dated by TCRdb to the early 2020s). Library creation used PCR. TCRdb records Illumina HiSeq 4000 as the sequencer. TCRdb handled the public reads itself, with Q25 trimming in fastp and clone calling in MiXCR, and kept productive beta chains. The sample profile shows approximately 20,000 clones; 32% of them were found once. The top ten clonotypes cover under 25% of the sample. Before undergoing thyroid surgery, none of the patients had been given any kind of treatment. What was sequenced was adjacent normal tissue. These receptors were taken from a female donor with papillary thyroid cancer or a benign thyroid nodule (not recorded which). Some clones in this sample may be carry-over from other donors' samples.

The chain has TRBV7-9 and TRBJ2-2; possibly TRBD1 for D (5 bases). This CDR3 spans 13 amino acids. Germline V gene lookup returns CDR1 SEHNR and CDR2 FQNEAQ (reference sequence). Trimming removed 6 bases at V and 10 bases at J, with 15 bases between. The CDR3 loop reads CASRGPPQVELFF. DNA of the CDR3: TGTGCCAGCAGGGGGCCGCCTCAAGTGGAGCTGTTTTTT.

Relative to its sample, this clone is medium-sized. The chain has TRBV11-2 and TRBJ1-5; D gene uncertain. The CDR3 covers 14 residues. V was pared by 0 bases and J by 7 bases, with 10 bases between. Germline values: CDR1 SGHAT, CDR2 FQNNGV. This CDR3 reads CASSLDRAYQPQHF. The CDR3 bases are TGTGCCAGCAGCTTAGATAGAGCGTACCAGCCCCAGCATTTT.

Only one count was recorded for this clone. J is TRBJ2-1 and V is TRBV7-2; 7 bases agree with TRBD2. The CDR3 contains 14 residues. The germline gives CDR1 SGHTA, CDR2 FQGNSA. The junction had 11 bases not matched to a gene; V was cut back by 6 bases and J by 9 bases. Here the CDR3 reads CASRFGGRRGEQFF. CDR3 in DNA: TGTGCCAGCAGATTCGGGGGGAGGAGGGGTGAGCAGTTCTTC.

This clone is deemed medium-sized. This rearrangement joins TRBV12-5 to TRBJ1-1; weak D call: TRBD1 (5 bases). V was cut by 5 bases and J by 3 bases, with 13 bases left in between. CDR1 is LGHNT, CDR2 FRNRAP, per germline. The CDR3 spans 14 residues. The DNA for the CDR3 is TGTGCTAGTGGTCCCCCGGGGGAGTACACTGAAGCTTTCTTT. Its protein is CASGPPGEYTEAFF.

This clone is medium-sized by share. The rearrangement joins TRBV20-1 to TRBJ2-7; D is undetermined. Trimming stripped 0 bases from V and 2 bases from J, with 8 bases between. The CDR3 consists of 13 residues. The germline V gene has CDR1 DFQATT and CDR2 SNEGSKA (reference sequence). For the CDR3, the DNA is TGCAGTGCTAGAGATATGGATACCTACGAGCAGTACTTC. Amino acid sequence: CSARDMDTYEQYF.

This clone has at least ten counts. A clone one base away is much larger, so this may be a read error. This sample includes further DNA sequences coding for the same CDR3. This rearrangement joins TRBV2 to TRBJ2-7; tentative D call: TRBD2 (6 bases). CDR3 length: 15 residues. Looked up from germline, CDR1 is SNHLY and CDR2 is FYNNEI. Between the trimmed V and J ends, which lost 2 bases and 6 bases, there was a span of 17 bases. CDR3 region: CASSEWAGFPREQYF. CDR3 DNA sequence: TGTGCCAGCAGTGAATGGGCGGGGTTCCCCCGCGAGCAGTACTTC.

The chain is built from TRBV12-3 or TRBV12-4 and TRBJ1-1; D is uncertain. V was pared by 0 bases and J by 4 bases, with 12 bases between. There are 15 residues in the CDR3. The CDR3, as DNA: TGTGCCAGCAGTTTAGCGTTCGGCAGGACCACTGAAGCTTTCTTT. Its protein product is CASSLAFGRTTEAFF.

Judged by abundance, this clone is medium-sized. The CDR3 spells CATSATGTYEQYF. Written as DNA, the CDR3 is TGTGCCACCAGCGCGACCGGTACCTACGAGCAGTACTTC. This chain joins TRBV24-1 and TRBJ2-7, with unresolved D. CDR1 is KGHDR and CDR2 is SFDVKD in the germline V gene. The germline V and J ends were trimmed by 7 bases and 2 bases, with 11 bases remaining between them. The CDR3 consists of 13 residues.

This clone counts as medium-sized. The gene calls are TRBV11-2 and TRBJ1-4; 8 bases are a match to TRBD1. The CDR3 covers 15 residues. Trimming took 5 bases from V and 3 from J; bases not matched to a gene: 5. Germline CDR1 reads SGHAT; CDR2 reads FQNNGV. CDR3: CASSMNRGANEKLFF. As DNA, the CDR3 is TGTGCCAGCAGCATGAACAGGGGGGCTAATGAAAAACTGTTTTTT. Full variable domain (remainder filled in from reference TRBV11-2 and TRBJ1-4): EAGVAQSPRYKIIEKRQSVAFWCNPISGHATLYWYQQILGQGPKLLIQFQNNGVVDDSQLPKDRFSAERLKGVDSTLKIQPAKLEDSAVYLCASSMNRGANEKLFFGSGTQLSVL.

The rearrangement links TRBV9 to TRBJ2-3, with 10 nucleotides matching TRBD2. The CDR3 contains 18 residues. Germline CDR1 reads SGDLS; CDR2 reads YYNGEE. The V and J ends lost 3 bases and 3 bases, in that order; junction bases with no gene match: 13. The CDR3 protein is CASSGPGLAWGLTDTQYF. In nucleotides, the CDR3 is TGTGCCAGCAGCGGCCCGGGACTAGCGTGGGGTCTGACAGATACGCAGTATTTT.

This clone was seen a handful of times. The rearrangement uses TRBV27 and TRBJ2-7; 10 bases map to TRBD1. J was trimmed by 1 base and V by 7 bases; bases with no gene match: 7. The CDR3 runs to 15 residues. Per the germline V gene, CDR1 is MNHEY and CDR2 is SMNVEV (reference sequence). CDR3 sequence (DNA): TGTGCCAGCACGAGGCTGGGACAGGGGTCCTACGAGCAGTACTTC. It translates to CASTRLGQGSYEQYF.

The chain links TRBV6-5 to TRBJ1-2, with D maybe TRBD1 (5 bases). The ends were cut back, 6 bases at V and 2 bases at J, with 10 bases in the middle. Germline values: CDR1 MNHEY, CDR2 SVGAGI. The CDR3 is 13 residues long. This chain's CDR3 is CASRLQENYGYTF. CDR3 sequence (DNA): TGTGCCAGCAGATTACAGGAGAACTATGGCTACACCTTC.

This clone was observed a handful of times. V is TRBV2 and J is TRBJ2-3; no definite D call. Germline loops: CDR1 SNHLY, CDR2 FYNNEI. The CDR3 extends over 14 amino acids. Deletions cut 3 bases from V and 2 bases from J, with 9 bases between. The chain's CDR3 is CASSDRVATDTQYF. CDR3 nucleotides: TGTGCCAGCAGTGACCGTGTTGCCACAGATACGCAGTATTTT.

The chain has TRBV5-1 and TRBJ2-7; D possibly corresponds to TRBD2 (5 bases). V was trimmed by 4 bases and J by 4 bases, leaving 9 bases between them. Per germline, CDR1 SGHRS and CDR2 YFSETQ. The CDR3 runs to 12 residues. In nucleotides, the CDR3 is TGCGCCAGCAGCGGCGCGGGTTACGAGCAGTACTTC. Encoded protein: CASSGAGYEQYF.

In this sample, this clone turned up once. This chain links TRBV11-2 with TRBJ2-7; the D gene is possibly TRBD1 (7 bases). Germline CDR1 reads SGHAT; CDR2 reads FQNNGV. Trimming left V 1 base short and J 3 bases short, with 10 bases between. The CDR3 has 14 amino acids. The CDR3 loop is CASSLGQGGYEQYF. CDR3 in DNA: TGTGCCAGCAGCTTAGGCCAGGGGGGCTACGAGCAGTACTTC.

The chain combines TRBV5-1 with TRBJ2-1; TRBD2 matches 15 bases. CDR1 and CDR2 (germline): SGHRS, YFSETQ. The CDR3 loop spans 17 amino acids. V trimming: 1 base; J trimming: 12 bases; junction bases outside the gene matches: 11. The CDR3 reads CASSLRLSGLAGGGQFF. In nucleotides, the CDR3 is TGCGCCAGCAGCTTGCGGCTCTCGGGACTAGCGGGAGGTGGGCAGTTCTTC.

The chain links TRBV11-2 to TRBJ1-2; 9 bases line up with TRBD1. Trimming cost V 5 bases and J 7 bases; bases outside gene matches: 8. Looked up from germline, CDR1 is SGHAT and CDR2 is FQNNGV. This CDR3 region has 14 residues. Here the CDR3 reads CASSPGQGEGGYTF. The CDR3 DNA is TGTGCCAGCAGCCCGGGACAGGGAGAAGGTGGCTACACCTTC.

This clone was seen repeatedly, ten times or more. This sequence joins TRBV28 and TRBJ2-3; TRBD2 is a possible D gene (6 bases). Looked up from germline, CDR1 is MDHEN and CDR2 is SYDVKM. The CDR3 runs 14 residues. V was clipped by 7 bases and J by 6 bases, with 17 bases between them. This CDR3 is CASNLANTRDTQYF. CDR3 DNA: TGTGCCAGCAATCTAGCGAACACTCGGGATACGCAGTATTTT.

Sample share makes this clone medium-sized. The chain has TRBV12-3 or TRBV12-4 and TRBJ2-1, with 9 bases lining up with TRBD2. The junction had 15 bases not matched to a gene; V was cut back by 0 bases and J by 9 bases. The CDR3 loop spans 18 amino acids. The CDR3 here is CASSLAGGLAGFAGEQFF. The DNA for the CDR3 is TGTGCCAGCAGTTTAGCGGGTGGGCTAGCGGGGTTTGCTGGTGAGCAGTTCTTC.

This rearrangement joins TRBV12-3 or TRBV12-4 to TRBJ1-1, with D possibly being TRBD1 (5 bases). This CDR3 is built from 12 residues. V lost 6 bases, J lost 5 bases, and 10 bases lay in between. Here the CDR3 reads CASSSGGTEAFF. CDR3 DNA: TGTGCCAGCAGCTCTGGGGGAACTGAAGCTTTCTTT.

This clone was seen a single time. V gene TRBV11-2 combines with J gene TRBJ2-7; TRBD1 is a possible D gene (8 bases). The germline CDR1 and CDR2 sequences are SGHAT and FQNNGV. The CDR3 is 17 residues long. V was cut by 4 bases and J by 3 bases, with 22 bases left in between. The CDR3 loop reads CASSSRQGRGGVYEQYF. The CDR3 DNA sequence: TGTGCCAGCAGCTCCAGACAGGGGAGGGGAGGAGTCTACGAGCAGTACTTC.

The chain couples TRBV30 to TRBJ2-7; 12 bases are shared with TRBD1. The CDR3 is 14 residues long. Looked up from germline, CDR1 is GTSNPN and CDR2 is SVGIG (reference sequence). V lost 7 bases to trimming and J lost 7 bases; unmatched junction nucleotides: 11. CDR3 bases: TGTGCCTTTAGGCCGGGACAGGGGGCAGGGGAGCAGTACTTC. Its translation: CAFRPGQGAGEQYF.